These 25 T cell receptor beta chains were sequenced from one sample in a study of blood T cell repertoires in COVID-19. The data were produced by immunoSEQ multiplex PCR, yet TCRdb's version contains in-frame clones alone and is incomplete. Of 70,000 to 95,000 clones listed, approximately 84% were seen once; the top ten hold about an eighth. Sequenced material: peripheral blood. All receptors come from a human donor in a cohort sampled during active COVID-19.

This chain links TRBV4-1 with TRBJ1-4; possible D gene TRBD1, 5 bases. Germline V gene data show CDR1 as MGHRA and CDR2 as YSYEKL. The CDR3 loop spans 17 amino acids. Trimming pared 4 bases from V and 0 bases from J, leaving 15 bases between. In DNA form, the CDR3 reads TGCGCCAGCAGCCTCCGACGGGGGGATACAACTAATGAAAAACTGTTTTTT. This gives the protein CASSLRRGDTTNEKLFF.

The CDR3 DNA reads as TGTGCCAGCAGCTTGGGAGGGGGATCCTACGAGCAGTACTTC. This translates into CASSLGGGSYEQYF. V gene TRBV5-6 combines with J gene TRBJ2-7, with a possible D match to TRBD1 (6 bases). CDR3 length equals 14 residues. Trimming pared 0 bases from V and 1 base from J, leaving 8 bases between. CDR1 is SGHDT, CDR2 YYEEEE, per germline.

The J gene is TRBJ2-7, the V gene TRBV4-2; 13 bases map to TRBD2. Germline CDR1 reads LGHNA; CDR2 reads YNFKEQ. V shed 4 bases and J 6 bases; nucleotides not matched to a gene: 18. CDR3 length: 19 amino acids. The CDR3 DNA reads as TGTGCCAGCAGCCCCAGACCGGGACTAGCGGGGACGAGGACCCCCGAGCAGTACTTC. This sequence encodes CASSPRPGLAGTRTPEQYF.

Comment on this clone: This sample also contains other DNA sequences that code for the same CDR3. CDR3 region: CASSPGQNTEAFF. The CDR3 DNA reads TGCGCCAGCAGCCCGGGACAGAACACTGAAGCTTTCTTT. This chain connects TRBV5-1 to TRBJ1-1; D may be TRBD1 (6 bases). V lost 4 bases and J lost 1, with 8 bases in between. This CDR3 has 13 residues. Germline V gives CDR1 SGHRS, CDR2 YFSETQ.

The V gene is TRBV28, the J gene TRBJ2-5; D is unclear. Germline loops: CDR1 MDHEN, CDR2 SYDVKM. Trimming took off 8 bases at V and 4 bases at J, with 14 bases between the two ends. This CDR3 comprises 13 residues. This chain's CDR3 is CASVPSGLETQYF. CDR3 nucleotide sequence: TGTGCCAGCGTACCATCAGGCTTAGAGACCCAGTACTTC.

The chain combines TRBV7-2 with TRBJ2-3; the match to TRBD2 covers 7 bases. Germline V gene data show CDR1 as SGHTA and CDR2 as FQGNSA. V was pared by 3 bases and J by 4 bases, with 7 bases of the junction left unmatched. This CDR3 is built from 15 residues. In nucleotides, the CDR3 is TGTGCCAGCAGCTTTAACCGCGGGGGAGCAGATACGCAGTATTTT. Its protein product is CASSFNRGGADTQYF.

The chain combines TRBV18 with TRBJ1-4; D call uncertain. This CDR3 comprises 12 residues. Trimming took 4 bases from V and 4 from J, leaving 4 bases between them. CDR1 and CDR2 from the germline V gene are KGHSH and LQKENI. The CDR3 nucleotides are TGTGCCAGCTCACGACTTAATGAAAAACTGTTTTTT. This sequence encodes CASSRLNEKLFF.

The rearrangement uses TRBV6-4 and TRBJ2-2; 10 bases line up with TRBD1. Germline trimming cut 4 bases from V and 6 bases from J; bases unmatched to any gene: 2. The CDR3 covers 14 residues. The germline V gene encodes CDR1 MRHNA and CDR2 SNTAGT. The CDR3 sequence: CASSGGQGPGELFF. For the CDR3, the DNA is TGTGCCAGCAGTGGGGGACAGGGGCCCGGGGAGCTGTTTTTT.

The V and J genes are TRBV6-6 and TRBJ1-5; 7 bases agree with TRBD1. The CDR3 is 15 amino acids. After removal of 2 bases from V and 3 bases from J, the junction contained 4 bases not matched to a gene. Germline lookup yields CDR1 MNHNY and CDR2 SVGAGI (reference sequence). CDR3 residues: CASSYHDRDNQPQHF. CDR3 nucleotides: TGTGCCAGCAGTTACCACGACAGGGACAATCAGCCCCAGCATTTT.

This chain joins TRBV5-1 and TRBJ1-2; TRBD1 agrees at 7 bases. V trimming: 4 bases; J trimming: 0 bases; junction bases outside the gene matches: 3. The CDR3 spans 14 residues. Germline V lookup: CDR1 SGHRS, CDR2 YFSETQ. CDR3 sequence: CASSTGQANYGYTF. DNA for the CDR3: TGCGCCAGCAGCACCGGACAGGCTAACTATGGCTACACCTTC.

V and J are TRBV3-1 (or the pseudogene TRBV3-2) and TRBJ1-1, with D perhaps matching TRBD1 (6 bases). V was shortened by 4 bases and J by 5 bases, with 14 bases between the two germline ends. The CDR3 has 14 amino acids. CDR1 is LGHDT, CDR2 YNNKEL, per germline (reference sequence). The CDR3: CASSLLSGVTEAFF. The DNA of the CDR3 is TGTGCCAGCAGCCTTCTATCAGGGGTAACTGAAGCTTTCTTT.

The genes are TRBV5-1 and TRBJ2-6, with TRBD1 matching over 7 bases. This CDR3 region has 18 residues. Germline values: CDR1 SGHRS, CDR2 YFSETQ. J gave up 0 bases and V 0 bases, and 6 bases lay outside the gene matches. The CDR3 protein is CASSLVGQANSGANVLTF. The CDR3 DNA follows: TGCGCCAGCAGCTTGGTAGGACAGGCGAACTCTGGGGCCAACGTCCTGACTTTC.

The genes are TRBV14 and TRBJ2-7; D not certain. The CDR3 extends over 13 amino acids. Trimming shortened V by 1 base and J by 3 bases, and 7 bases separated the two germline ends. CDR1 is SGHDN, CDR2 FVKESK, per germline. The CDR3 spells CASSQGQIYEQYF. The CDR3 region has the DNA TGTGCCAGCAGCCAAGGACAAATCTACGAGCAGTACTTC.

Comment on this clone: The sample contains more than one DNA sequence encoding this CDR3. Here the CDR3 DNA reads TGTGCCAGCAGCACCCAGGGGAACACTGAAGCTTTCTTT. Amino acid sequence: CASSTQGNTEAFF. The V gene is TRBV7-9, the J gene TRBJ1-1; D perhaps matches TRBD1 (5 bases). This CDR3 is built from 13 residues. CDR1 is SEHNR and CDR2 is FQNEAQ in the germline V gene (reference sequence). V lost 5 bases to trimming and J lost 1 base, with 8 bases between them.

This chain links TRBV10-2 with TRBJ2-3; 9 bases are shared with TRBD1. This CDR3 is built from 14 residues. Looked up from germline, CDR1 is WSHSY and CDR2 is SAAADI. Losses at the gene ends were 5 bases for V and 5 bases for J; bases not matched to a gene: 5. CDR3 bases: TGCGCCAGCAGTACGGGACAGGGCGGAGATACGCAGTATTTT. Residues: CASSTGQGGDTQYF.

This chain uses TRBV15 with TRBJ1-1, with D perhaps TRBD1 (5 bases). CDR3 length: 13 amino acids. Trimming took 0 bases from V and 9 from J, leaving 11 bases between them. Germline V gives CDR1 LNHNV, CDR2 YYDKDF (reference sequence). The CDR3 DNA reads TGTGCCACCAGCAGAGATCGGAGGGGTCAAGCTTTCTTT. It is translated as CATSRDRRGQAFF.

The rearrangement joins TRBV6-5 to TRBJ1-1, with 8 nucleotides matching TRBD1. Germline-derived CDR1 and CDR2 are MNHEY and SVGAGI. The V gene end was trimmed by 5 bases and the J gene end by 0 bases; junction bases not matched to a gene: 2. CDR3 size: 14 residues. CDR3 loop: CASSPDRVNTEAFF. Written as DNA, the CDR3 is TGTGCCAGCAGTCCGGACAGGGTGAACACTGAAGCTTTCTTT.

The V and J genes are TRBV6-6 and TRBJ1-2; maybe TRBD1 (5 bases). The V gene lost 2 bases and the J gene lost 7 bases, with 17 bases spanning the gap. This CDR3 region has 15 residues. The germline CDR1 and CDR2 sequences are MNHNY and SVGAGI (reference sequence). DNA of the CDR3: TGTGCCAGCAGTTACGCAGGGTCTCCGGGGGGTGGCTACACCTTC. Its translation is CASSYAGSPGGGYTF.

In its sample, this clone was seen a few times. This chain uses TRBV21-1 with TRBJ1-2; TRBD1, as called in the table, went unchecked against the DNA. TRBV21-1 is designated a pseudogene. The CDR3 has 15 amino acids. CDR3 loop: CASITTGDRGLGYTF. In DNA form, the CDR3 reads TGTGCCAGCATCACAACAGGGGACAGGGGGCTTGGCTACACCTTC.

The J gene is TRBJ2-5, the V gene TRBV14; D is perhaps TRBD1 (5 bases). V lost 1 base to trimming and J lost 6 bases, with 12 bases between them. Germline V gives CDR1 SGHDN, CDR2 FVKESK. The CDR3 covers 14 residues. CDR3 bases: TGTGCCAGCAGCCAAGTACGTCAGGGTAAGACCCAGTACTTC. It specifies CASSQVRQGKTQYF.

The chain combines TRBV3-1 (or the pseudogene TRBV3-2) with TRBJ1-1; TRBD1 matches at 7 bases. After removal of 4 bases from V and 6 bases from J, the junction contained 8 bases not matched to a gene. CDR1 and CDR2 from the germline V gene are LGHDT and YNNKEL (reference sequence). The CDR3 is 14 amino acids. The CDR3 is CASSPDRQVAEAFF. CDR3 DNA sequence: TGTGCCAGCAGCCCGGACAGGCAGGTCGCTGAAGCTTTCTTT.

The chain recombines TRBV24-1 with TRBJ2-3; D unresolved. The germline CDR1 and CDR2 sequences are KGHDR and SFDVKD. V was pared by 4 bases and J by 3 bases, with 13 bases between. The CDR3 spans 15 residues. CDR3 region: CATSEHRLSTDTQYF. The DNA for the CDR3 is TGTGCCACCAGTGAGCACCGCTTGAGTACAGATACGCAGTATTTT.

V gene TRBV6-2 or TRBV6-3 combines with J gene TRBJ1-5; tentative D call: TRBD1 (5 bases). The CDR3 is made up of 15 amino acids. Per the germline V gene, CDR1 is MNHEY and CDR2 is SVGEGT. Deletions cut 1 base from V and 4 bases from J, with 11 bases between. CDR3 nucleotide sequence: TGTGCCAGCAGTTACTGGGCAGGGCCTAATCAGCCCCAGCATTTT. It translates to CASSYWAGPNQPQHF.

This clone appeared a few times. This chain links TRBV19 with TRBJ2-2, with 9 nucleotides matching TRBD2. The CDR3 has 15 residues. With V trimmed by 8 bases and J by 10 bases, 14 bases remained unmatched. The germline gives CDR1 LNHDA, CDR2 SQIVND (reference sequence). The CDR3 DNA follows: TGTGCCAGTGGTTGGGGACTAGCAAATAGCATGGAGCTGTTTTTT. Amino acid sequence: CASGWGLANSMELFF.

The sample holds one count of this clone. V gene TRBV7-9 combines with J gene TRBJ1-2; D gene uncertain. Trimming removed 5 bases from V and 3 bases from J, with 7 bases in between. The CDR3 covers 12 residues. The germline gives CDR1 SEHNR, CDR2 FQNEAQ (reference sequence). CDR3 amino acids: CASSPRDYGYTF. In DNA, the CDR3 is TGTGCCAGCAGCCCCCGGGACTATGGCTACACCTTC.